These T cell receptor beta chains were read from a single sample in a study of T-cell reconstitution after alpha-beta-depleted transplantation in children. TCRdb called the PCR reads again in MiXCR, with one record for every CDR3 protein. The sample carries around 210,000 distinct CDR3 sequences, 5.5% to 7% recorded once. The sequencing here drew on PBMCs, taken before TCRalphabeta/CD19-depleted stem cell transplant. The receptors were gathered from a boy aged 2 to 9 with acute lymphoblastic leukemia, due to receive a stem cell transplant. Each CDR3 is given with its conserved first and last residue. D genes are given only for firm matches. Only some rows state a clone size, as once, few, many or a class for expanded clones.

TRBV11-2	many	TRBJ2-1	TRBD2	TGTGCCAGCAGCTTGTCCGTGCTAGCGGGGGGGCGTAATGAGCAGTTCTTC	CASSLSVLAGGRNEQFF
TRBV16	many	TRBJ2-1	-	TGTGCCAGCAGCCAATCCGACAGCTACAATGAGCAGTTCTTC	CASSQSDSYNEQFF
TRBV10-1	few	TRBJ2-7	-	TGCGCCAGCAGTGATCCTGGCTCCTACGAGCAGTACTTC	CASSDPGSYEQYF
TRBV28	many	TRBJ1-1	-	TGTGCCACCCGCTCGGGACAGAACACTGAAGCTTTCTTT	CATRSGQNTEAFF
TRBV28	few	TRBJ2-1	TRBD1	TGTGCCAGCAGCCTATACGGACAGGGACACAATGAGCAGTTCTTC	CASSLYGQGHNEQFF
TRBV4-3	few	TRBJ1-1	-	TGCGCCAGCAGCCCGTTACGGGGGACTGAAGCTTTCTTT	CASSPLRGTEAFF
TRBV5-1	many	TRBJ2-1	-	TGCGCCAGCAGCCCTGGAGCCTCGAATGAGCAGTTCTTC	CASSPGASNEQFF
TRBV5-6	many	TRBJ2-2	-	TGTGCCAGCAGCCGATCGGGTACCGGGGAGCTGTTTTTT	CASSRSGTGELFF
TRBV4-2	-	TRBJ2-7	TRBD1	TGTGCCAGCAGCCAAGAGACAGGGGAGGACGAGCAGTACTTC	CASSQETGEDEQYF
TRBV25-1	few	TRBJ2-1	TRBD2	TGTGCCAGCAGAACTAGCGGGGGATCCAATGAGCAGTTCTTC	CASRTSGGSNEQFF
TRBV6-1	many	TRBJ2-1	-	TGTGCCAGCAGTGAAGGGGGGTCGTGGGACGAGCAGTTCTTC	CASSEGGSWDEQFF
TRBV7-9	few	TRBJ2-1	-	TGTGCCAGCAGCTTAGTCATAAATGAGCAGTTCTTC	CASSLVINEQFF
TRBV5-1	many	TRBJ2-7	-	TGCGCCAGCAGCTCACTACAGGGCAGTATTGACGAGCAGTACTTC	CASSSLQGSIDEQYF
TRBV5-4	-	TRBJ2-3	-	TGTGCCATCAGCTCCGGGCCTAGCCTCACATACACAGATACGCAGTATTTT	CAISSGPSLTYTDTQYF
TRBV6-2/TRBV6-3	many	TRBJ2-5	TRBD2	TGTGCCAGCACCGCAGTAACGCGGGGGGAGACCCAGTACTTC	CASTAVTRGETQYF
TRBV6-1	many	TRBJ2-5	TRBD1	TGTGCCAGCAGTCCTCAAACAGGGGGCGGGGAGACCCAGTACTTC	CASSPQTGGGETQYF
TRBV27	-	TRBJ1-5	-	TGTGCCAGCAGTTTCGGAGTCAATCAGCCCCAGCATTTT	CASSFGVNQPQHF
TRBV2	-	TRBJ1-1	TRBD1	TGTGCCACTACACAGGGGCGAGACACTGAAGCTTTCTTT	CATTQGRDTEAFF
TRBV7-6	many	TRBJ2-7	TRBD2	TGTGCCAGCAGCTCCTCTCCTAGCGGAGAGGGCGAGCAGTACTTC	CASSSSPSGEGEQYF
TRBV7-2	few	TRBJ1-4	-	TGTGCCAGCAGCTTAGTTCGGGGACACAGAACTAATGAAAAACTGTTTTTT	CASSLVRGHRTNEKLFF
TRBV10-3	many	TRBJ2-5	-	TGTGCCATCAGTGTTGAGCAGGGCAAAGAGACCCAGTACTTC	CAISVEQGKETQYF
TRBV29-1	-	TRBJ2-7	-	TGCAGCGTTGAAGGTGTCAGGGGTAGCTCCTACGAGCAGTACTTC	CSVEGVRGSSYEQYF
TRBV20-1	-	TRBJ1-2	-	TGCAGGGCCTGGGACGGAGCCCCCCTTGGCTACACCTTC	CRAWDGAPLGYTF
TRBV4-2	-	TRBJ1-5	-	TGTGCCAGCAGCCAAGATTTAGAGGACGGGAGCAATCAGCCCCAGCATTTT	CASSQDLEDGSNQPQHF
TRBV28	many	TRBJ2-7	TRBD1	TGTGCCAGTACGGACAGGCCCCCCTACGAGCAGTACTTC	CASTDRPPYEQYF
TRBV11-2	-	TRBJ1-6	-	TGTGCCAGCAGCTCCCAAATGGGGGGTTCGGGTAATTCACCCCTCCACTTT	CASSSQMGGSGNSPLHF
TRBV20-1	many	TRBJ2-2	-	TGCAGTCGACAGAAACAAACCGGGGAGCTGTTTTTT	CSRQKQTGELFF
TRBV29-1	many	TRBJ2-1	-	TGCAACACCCCTTTAGACAGGCACCCCTACAATGAGCAGTTCTTC	CNTPLDRHPYNEQFF
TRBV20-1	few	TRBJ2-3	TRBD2	TGCAGTGCTAGCTCGCCTAGCGGGGGGCCTGGAGATACGCAGTATTTT	CSASSPSGGPGDTQYF
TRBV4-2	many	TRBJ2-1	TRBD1	TGTGCCAGCAGCCAAGATGGGGACAGGTACAATGAGCAGTTCTTC	CASSQDGDRYNEQFF
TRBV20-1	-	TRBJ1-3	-	TGCAGTGCTAGGGGAGACTCTGGAAACACCATATATTTT	CSARGDSGNTIYF
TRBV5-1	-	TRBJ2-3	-	TGCGCCAGCAGCTTGGTCCCCGGCGATACGCAGTATTTT	CASSLVPGDTQYF
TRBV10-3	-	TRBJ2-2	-	TGTGCCATCAACCCAGGAAAAGGCACCGGGGAGCTGTTTTTT	CAINPGKGTGELFF
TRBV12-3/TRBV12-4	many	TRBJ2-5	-	TGTGCCAGCAGATCGACAGTCTATGAGACCCAGTACTTC	CASRSTVYETQYF
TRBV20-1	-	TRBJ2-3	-	TGCAGTGCGACCCGGACCCAGGGTCTCGCAGATACGCAGTATTTT	CSATRTQGLADTQYF
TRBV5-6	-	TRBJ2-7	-	TGTGCCAGCAGCCCTACAGGGTCGGGCGAGCAGTACTTC	CASSPTGSGEQYF
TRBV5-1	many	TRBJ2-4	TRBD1	TGCGCCAGCAGCTCGTCCCGACAGGGTAAAAACATTCAGTACTTC	CASSSSRQGKNIQYF
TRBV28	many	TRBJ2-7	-	TGTGCCAGCAGTTCCTCAAGGGGGGGGGCCTACGAGCAGTACTTC	CASSSSRGGAYEQYF
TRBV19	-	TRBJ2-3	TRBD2	TGTGCCACAAGCGGGAGTAGCACAGATACGCAGTATTTT	CATSGSSTDTQYF
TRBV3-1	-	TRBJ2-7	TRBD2	TGTGCCAGCAGCCAAGGACTAGCGGACGGGAGCTCCTACGAGCAGTACTTC	CASSQGLADGSSYEQYF
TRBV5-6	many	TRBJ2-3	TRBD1	TGTGCCAGCAGCCGACAGGGGGCGGGAGATACGCAGTATTTT	CASSRQGAGDTQYF
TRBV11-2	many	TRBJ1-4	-	TGTGCCAGCAGCTTAGAGCCGGACGCGACTCGAAAACTGTTTTTT	CASSLEPDATRKLFF
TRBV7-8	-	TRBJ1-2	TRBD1	TGTGCCAGCAGCCTGACAGGGGGGGACTATGGCTACACCTTC	CASSLTGGDYGYTF
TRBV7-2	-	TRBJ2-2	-	TGTGCCAGCAGCTTTACCAGGACGGGAGACACCGGGGAGCTGTTTTTT	CASSFTRTGDTGELFF
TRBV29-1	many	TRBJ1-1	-	TGCAGCGTTCCGGTGAACACTGAAGCTTTCTTT	CSVPVNTEAFF
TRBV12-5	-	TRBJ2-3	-	TGTGCTAGTGGTTCCGGGGCCGGGAGCGTGGCGACAGATACGCAGTATTTT	CASGSGAGSVATDTQYF
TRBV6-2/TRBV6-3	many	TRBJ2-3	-	TGTGCCAGCAGTTACCTAGATACGCAGTATTTT	CASSYLDTQYF
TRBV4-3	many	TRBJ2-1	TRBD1	TGCGCCAGCAGCCAAGTCGGTCAGGGGGCACTGAATGAGCAGTTCTTC	CASSQVGQGALNEQFF
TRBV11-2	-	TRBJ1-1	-	TGTGCCAGCAGCTTAGAGGGTCTCGCCACTGAAGCTTTCTTT	CASSLEGLATEAFF
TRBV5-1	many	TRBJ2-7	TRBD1	TGCGCCAGCAGCTGGGGACAGGACCTCCCTCCCTACGAGCAGTACTTC	CASSWGQDLPPYEQYF
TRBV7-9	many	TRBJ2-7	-	TGTGCCAGCAGCCTTTGGTCCAGCTACGAGCAGTACTTC	CASSLWSSYEQYF